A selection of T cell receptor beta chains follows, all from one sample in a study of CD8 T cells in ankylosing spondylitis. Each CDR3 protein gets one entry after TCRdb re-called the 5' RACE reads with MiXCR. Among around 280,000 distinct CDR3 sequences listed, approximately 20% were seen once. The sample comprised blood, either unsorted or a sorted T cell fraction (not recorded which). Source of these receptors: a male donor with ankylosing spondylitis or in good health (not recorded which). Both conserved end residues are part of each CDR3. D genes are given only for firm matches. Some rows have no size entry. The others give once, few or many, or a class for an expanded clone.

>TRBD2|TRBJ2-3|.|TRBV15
CATSRDPQILAGGPSTGTDTQYF
TGTGCCACCAGCAGAGATCCCCAAATACTAGCGGGAGGGCCCTCAACCGGCACAGATACGCAGTATTTT
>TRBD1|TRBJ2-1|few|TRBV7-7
CASSLGQGPGNEQFF
TGTGCCAGCAGCTTAGGACAGGGGCCGGGAAATGAGCAGTTCTTC
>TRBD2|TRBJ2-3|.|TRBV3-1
CASSPSGPVDTQYF
TGTGCCAGCAGCCCTAGCGGACCGGTGGATACGCAGTATTTT
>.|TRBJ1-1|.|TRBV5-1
CASSGGRENTEAFF
TGCGCCAGCAGCGGGGGACGGGAGAACACTGAAGCTTTCTTT
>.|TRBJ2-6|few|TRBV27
CASSLLSGANVLTF
TGTGCCAGCAGCCTCCTATCTGGGGCCAACGTCCTGACTTTC
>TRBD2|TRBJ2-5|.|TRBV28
CASTRGGEGETQYF
TGTGCCAGCACCCGGGGGGGCGAGGGAGAGACCCAGTACTTC
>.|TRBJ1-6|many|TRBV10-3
CAISEPALTDLNSPLHF
TGTGCCATCAGTGAGCCAGCCCTGACGGACCTAAATTCACCCCTCCACTTT
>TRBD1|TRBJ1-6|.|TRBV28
CASSTRQGNNSPLHF
TGTGCCAGCAGTACCCGACAGGGAAATAATTCACCCCTCCACTTT
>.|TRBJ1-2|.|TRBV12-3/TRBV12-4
CASSFEGYGYTF
TGTGCCAGCAGTTTCGAGGGTTATGGCTACACCTTC
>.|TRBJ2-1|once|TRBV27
CASSLSSSGEQFF
TGTGCCAGCAGTTTGTCGTCGTCTGGTGAGCAGTTCTTC
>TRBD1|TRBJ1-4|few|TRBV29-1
CSVGMAGGEKLFF
TGCAGCGTTGGGATGGCAGGGGGTGAAAAACTGTTTTTT
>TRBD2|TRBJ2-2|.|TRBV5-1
CASSLELAGVGTGELFF
TGCGCCAGCAGCTTGGAACTAGCGGGAGTGGGAACCGGGGAGCTGTTTTTT
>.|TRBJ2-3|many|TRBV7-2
CASRNYTDTQYF
TGTGCCAGCAGAAATTACACAGATACGCAGTATTTT
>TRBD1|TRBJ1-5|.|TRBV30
CAWGQGISNQPQHF
TGTGCCTGGGGACAGGGGATTAGCAATCAGCCCCAGCATTTT
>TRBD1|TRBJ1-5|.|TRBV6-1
CASSQGTGYNQPQHF
TGTGCCAGCAGTCAAGGGACAGGGTACAATCAGCCCCAGCATTTT
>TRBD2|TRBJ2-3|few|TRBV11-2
CASSHSPSGRIVDTQYF
TGTGCCAGCAGCCATTCTCCTAGCGGGAGGATAGTCGATACGCAGTATTTT
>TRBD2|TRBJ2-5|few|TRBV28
CASLGGYQETQYF
TGTGCCAGCCTGGGAGGGTATCAAGAGACCCAGTACTTC
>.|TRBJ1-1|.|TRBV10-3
CTISGTLVTEAFF
TGTACCATCAGTGGGACATTGGTGACTGAAGCTTTCTTT
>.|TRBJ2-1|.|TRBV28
CASSLHRGTRSYNEQFF
TGTGCCAGCAGTTTACATCGCGGGACTCGCTCCTACAATGAGCAGTTCTTC
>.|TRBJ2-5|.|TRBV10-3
CAISERQETQYF
TGTGCCATCAGTGAAAGACAAGAGACCCAGTACTTC